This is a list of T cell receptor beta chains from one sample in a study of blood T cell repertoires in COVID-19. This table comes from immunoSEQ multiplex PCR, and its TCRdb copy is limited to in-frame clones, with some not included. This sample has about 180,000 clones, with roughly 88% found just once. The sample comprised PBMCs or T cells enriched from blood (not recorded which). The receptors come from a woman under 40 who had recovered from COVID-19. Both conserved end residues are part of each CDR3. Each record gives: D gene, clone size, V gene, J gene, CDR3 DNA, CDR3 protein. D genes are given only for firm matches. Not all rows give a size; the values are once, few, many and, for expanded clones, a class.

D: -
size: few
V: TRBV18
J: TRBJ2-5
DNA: TGTGCCAGCTCACTCCTCCAAGAGACCCAGTACTTC
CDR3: CASSLLQETQYF

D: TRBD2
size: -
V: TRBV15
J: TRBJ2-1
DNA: TGTGCCACCAGCAGAGGACTAGCACTATACAATGAGCAGTTCTTC
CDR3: CATSRGLALYNEQFF

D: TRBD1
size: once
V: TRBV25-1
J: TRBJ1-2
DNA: TGTGCCAGCAGTCCTGGGGGACAGGGCATCGGGGGCTACACCTTC
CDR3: CASSPGGQGIGGYTF

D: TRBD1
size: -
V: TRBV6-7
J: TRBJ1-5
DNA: TGTGCCAGCAGTTACTCAGGACAGGGGGCAATGAGTGAGGTCATCGCGAGACAGCCCCAGCATTTT
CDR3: CASSYSGQGAMSEVIARQPQHF

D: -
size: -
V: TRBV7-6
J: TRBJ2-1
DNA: TGTGCCAGCAGCCGAGGAATACAGGACAAGCAGTTCTTC
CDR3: CASSRGIQDKQFF

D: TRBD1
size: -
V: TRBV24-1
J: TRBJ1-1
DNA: TGTGCCACCAGTGATCCACCAGCAAAAACAGGGGGCACGAACACTGAAGCTTTCTTT
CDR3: CATSDPPAKTGGTNTEAFF

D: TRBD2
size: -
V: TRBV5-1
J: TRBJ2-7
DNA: TGCGCCAGCAGCTTTGGGCCGGGACTAGCAATTTCCTACGAGCAGTACTTC
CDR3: CASSFGPGLAISYEQYF

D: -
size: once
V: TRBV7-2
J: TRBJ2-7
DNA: TGTGCCAGCAGCTTAGTGCGCGAGCAGTACTTC
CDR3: CASSLVREQYF

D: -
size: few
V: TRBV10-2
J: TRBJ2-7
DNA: TGCGCCAGCAGTGAGTCGGGGTGGGGGCAATACGAGCAGTACTTC
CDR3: CASSESGWGQYEQYF

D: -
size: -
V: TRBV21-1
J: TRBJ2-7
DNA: TGTGCCAGCAGCAAAGCAACAATAAAACCGGGACATCCGGGCGAGCAGTACTTC
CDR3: CASSKATIKPGHPGEQYF

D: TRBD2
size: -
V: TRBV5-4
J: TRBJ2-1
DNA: TGTGCCAGCAGCGATTCAGCGGGAGCCCCGAATGAGCAGTTCTTC
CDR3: CASSDSAGAPNEQFF

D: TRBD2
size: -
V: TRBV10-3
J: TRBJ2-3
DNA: TGTGCCATCAGTGGTAGGACTAGCGGCACAGATACGCAGTATTTT
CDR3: CAISGRTSGTDTQYF

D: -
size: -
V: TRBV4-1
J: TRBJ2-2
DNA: TGCGCCAGCAGCGGGACAGGGGCTAGTAGCGGGAGGTCGGGCGGGGAGCTGTTTTTT
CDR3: CASSGTGASSGRSGGELFF

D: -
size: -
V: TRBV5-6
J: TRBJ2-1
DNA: TGTGCCAGCAGCTTGAACGCGGTACTGTCCTACAATGAGCAGTTCTTC
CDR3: CASSLNAVLSYNEQFF

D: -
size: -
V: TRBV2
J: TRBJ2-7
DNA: TGTGCCAGCAGTGAAGCGGAGACGCTTGCCTACGAGCAGTACTTC
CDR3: CASSEAETLAYEQYF

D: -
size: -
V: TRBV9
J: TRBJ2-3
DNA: TGTGCCAGCAGCCCCCGAGGCGACTATTACACAGATACGCAGTATTTT
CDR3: CASSPRGDYYTDTQYF

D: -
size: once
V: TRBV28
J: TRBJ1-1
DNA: TGTGCCAGCAGCAATACGTTCACACGGGAAGACCGGGGGACTGAAGCTTTCTTT
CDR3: CASSNTFTREDRGTEAFF

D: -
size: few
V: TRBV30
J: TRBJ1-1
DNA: TGTGCCTGGATGGAGGGTGGGGCCCAAGCTTTCTTT
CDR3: CAWMEGGAQAFF

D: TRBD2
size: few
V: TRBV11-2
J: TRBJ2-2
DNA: TGTGCCAGCAGCTTATTTAGCGGGATAGCCGGGGAGCTGTTTTTT
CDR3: CASSLFSGIAGELFF

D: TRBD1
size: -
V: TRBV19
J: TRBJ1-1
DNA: TGTGCCAGTAGTAGAGGACAGGGGAACACTGAAGCTTTCTTT
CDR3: CASSRGQGNTEAFF

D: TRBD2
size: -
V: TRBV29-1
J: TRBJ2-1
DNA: TGCAGCGTTGAAGGTAGCGGGAGCATCCAGGAGCAGTTCTTC
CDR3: CSVEGSGSIQEQFF

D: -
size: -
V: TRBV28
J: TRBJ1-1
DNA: TGTGCCAGCTGGATGGCAGGGGTGAACACTGAAGCTTTCTTT
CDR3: CASWMAGVNTEAFF

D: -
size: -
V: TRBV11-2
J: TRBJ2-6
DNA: TGTGCCAGCAGCCTCAGGGGCTCTGGGGCCAACGTCCTGACTTTC
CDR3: CASSLRGSGANVLTF

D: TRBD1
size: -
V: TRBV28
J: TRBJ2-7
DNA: TGTGCCAGCAGTCGTGGGACAGGGCGCTACGAGCAGTACTTC
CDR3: CASSRGTGRYEQYF

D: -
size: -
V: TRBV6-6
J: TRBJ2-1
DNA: TGTGCCAGCAGTTACTCGGAGGGGGCGAGCAATGAGCAGTTCTTC
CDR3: CASSYSEGASNEQFF

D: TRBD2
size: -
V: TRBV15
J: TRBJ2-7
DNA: TGTGCCACCAGCAGAGATGGCCTAGCGGGGCCGAGCAAGCAGTACTTC
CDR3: CATSRDGLAGPSKQYF

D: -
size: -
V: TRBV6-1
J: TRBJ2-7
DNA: TGTGCCAGCAGTGACCCAGGAGGGTCCTACGAGCAGTACTTC
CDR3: CASSDPGGSYEQYF